These 9 T cell receptor beta chains originate from one sample sequenced in a study of shared clonotypes between healthy human individuals. Here immunoSEQ multiplex PCR was the method, and the copy in TCRdb shows in-frame clones only, minus some. The repertoire has around 1.1 million clones, roughly 80% of them found once; the top ten carry about 0.94%. Material for sequencing was memory CD4+ T cells from PBMCs. Subset of the sample: CD45RA-negative fraction. The receptors derive from a man aged 18-30 years in good health. Some clones in this sample may be carry-over from other donors' samples.

This chain joins TRBV15 and TRBJ2-7; 10 nucleotides agree with TRBD1. CDR1 LNHNV and CDR2 YYDKDF come from the germline V gene (reference sequence). CDR3 size: 14 residues. Trimming cost V 4 bases and J 2 bases; bases outside gene matches: 2. The CDR3: CATSKGTGAYEQYF. The CDR3 DNA reads TGTGCCACCAGCAAAGGGACAGGGGCCTACGAGCAGTACTTC.

The chain uses TRBV30 and TRBJ2-7, with 8 bases aligning to TRBD1. Trimming took 5 bases from V and 1 from J; bases not matched to a gene: 13. Germline CDR1 GTSNPN, CDR2 SVGIG (reference sequence). There are 16 residues in the CDR3. The CDR3 reads CAWVRAGGLLSYEQYF. CDR3 bases: TGTGCCTGGGTGCGGGCAGGGGGCCTTCTTTCCTACGAGCAGTACTTC.

The chain carries TRBV6-5 and TRBJ2-3; 9 bases are a match to TRBD2. Looked up from germline, CDR1 is MNHEY and CDR2 is SVGAGI. The CDR3 totals 15 residues. The ends lost 3 bases at V and 7 bases at J; junction bases unmatched: 8. The CDR3 loop is CASSYKAGGRNTQYF. The DNA for the CDR3 is TGTGCCAGCAGTTATAAGGCGGGAGGGCGGAATACGCAGTATTTT.

The J gene is TRBJ2-2, the V gene TRBV9; 9 bases are shared with TRBD2. Germline V gene sequence: CDR1 SGDLS, CDR2 YYNGEE. With 2 bases clipped from V and 2 bases from J, the junction kept 4 bases outside the gene matches. The CDR3 contains 16 residues. The CDR3 loop reads CASSVRLAGNTGELFF. The CDR3 region has the DNA TGTGCCAGCAGCGTGAGGCTAGCGGGAAACACCGGGGAGCTGTTTTTT.

This rearrangement joins TRBV10-1 to TRBJ2-7; TRBD2 matches at 8 bases. From germline, CDR1 is WNHNN and CDR2 SYGVQD (reference sequence). The CDR3 consists of 15 residues. With V trimmed by 2 bases and J by 6 bases, 9 bases remained unmatched. In DNA form, the CDR3 reads TGCGCCAGCAGTGAGCGGGGGGGCCCACGGGCCGAGCAGTACTTC. Encoded protein: CASSERGGPRAEQYF.

The V and J genes are TRBV6-5 and TRBJ1-2; no firm D call. Germline CDR1 and CDR2: MNHEY and SVGAGI. The CDR3 is 13 residues long. The V end lost 6 bases, the J end lost 10 bases, and 18 bases lay between the germline ends. The CDR3 sequence: CASSPGLGFDYTF. The DNA of the CDR3 is TGTGCCAGCAGCCCCGGACTCGGTTTCGACTACACCTTC.

The CDR3 reads CASSLRLLVGGNTIYF. In nucleotides, the CDR3 is TGTGCCAGCAGTTTAAGGTTATTGGTCGGCGGAAACACCATATATTTT. The gene calls are TRBV28 and TRBJ1-3; D gene uncertain. The CDR3 length is 16 residues. The germline gives CDR1 MDHEN, CDR2 SYDVKM. V lost 2 bases and J lost 4, with 15 bases in between.

This chain links TRBV27 with TRBJ2-1, with D perhaps TRBD2 (5 bases). Germline V lookup: CDR1 MNHEY, CDR2 SMNVEV (reference sequence). V lost 2 bases, J lost 8 bases, and 19 bases lay in between. The CDR3 runs to 16 residues. Here the CDR3 reads CASSLGILTRVDEQFF. CDR3 nucleotides: TGTGCCAGCAGTTTAGGAATACTGACGAGGGTGGATGAGCAGTTCTTC.

Worth noting for this clone: The same CDR3 also results from other DNA sequences found in this sample. V usage is TRBV20-1 and J usage is TRBJ1-1; D possibly corresponds to TRBD1 (6 bases). V gave up 3 bases and J gave up 5 bases, with 7 bases separating them. There are 11 residues in the CDR3. Germline V gene lookup returns CDR1 DFQATT and CDR2 SNEGSKA (reference sequence). The CDR3 nucleotides read TGCAGTGCTAGCAGGGGTACTGAAGCTTTCTTT. It yields the protein CSASRGTEAFF.